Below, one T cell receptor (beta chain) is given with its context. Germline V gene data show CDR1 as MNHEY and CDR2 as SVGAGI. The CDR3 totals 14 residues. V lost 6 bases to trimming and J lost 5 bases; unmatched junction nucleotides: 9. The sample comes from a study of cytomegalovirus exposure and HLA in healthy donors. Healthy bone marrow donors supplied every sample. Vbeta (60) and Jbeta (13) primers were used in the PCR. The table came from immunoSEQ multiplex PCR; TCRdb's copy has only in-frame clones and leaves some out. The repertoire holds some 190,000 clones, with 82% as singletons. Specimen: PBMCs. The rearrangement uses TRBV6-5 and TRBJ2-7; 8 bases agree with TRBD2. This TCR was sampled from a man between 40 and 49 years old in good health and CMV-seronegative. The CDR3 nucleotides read TGTGCCAGCAGCCTCACGGGAGGGTTTAACGAGCAGTACTTC. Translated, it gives CASSLTGGFNEQYF.